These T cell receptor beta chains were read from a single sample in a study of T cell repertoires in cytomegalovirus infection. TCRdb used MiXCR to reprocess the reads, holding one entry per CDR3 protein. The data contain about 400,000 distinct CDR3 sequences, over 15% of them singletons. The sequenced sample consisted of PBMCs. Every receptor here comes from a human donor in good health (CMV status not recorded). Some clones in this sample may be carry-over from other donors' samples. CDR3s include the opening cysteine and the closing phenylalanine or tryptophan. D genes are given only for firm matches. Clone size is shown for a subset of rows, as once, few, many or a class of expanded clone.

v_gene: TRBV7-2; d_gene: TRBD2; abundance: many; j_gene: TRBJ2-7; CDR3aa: CASSLSAGDPAQYF; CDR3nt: TGTGCCAGCAGCTTATCAGCGGGGGATCCCGCGCAGTACTTC
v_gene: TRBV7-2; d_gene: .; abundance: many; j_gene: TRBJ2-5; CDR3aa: CASSPSWTQYF; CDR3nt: TGTGCCAGCAGCCCCAGTTGGACCCAGTACTTC
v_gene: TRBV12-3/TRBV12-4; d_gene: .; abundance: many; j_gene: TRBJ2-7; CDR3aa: CASSFRAVLSYEQYF; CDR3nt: TGTGCCAGCAGTTTCCGGGCAGTCCTCTCCTACGAGCAGTACTTC
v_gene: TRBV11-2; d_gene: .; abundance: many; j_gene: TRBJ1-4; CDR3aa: CASSLETTNEKLFF; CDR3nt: TGTGCCAGCAGCTTAGAGACAACTAATGAAAAACTGTTTTTT
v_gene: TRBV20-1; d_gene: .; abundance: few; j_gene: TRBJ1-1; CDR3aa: CSARDPGLNTEAFF; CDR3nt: TGCAGTGCTAGAGATCCGGGACTGAACACTGAAGCTTTCTTT
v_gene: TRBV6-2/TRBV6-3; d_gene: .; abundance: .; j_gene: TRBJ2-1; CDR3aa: CASSSLLKGPKF; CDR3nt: TGTGCCAGCAGTTCCCTCTTGAAAGGACCAAAATTC
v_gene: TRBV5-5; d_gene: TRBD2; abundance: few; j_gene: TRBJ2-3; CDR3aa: CASSSEREGTDTQYF; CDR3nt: TGTGCCAGCAGCTCTGAAAGGGAGGGGACAGATACGCAGTATTTT
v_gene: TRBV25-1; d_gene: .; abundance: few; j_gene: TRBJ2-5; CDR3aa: CASSEGDQYF; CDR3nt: TGTGCCAGCAGTGAAGGGGACCAGTACTTC
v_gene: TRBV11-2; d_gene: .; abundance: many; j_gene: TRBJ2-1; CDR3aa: CASSVEGPSSYNEQFF; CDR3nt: TGTGCCAGCAGCGTTGAGGGTCCTAGCAGCTACAATGAGCAGTTCTTC
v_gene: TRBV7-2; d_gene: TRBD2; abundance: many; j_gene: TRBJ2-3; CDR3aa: CASRLPSGGATDTQYF; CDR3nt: TGTGCCAGCAGACTCCCGAGCGGGGGGGCTACAGATACGCAGTATTTT
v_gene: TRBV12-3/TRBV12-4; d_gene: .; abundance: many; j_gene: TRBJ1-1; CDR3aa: CASSWMNTEAFF; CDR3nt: TGTGCCAGCAGTTGGATGAACACTGAAGCTTTCTTT
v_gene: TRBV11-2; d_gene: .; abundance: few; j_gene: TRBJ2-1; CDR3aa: CASSLDVGNEQFF; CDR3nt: TGTGCCAGCAGCTTAGATGTCGGGAATGAGCAGTTCTTC
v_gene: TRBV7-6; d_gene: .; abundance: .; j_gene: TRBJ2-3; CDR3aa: CASSPTRVDTQYF; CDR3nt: TGTGCCAGCAGCCCGACAAGGGTGGATACGCAGTATTTT
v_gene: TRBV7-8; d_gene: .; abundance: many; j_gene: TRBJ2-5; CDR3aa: CASRQTGSAETQYF; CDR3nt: TGTGCCAGCAGACAAACAGGGTCCGCTGAGACCCAGTACTTC
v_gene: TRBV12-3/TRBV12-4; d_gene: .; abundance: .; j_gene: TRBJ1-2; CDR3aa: CASNTGTVNGYTF; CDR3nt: TGTGCCAGCAACACCGGGACGGTGAATGGCTACACCTTC
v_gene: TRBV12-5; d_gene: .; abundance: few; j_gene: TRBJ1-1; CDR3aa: CASGYSAYEVNTEAFF; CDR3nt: TGTGCTAGTGGTTATTCCGCATATGAAGTGAACACTGAAGCTTTCTTT
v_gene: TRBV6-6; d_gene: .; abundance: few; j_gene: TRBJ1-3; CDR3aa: CASSPSLGAAEGNTIYF; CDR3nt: TGTGCCAGCAGTCCGAGTCTCGGGGCCGCGGAGGGAAACACCATATATTTT
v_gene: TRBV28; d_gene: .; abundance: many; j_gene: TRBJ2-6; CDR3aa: CASSSLLGTPDPSLSGANVLTF; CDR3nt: TGTGCCAGCAGTTCCCTCCTAGGGACACCAGACCCCTCTCTCTCTGGGGCCAACGTCCTGACTTTC
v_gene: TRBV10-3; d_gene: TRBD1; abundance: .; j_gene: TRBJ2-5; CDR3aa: CAISTGQTQETQYF; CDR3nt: TGTGCCATCAGTACGGGACAGACCCAAGAGACCCAGTACTTC
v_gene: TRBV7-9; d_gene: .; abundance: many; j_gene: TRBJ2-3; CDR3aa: CASSTPPGRSGTDTQYF; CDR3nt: TGTGCCAGCAGCACCCCCCCCGGGAGATCTGGCACAGATACGCAGTATTTT
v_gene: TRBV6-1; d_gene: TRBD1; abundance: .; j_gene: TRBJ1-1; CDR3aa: CASSEPGKGAAEAFF; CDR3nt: TGTGCCAGCAGTGAACCAGGCAAGGGGGCTGCTGAAGCTTTCTTT
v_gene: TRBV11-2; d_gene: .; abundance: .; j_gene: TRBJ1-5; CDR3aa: CASSPGSEAGQPQHF; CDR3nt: TGTGCCAGCAGCCCAGGGTCGGAAGCAGGACAGCCCCAGCATTTT
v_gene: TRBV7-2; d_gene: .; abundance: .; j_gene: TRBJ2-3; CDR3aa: CASSLDGGLNTQYF; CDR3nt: TGTGCCAGCAGCTTAGATGGGGGTTTGAATACGCAGTATTTT
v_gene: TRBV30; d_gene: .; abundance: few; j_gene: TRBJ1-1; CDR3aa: CAWSLYTNTEAFF; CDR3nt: TGTGCCTGGAGTCTGTATACGAACACTGAAGCTTTCTTT
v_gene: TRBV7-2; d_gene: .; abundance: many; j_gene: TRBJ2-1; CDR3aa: CASSFLNEQFF; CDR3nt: TGTGCCAGCAGCTTCTTAAATGAGCAGTTCTTC
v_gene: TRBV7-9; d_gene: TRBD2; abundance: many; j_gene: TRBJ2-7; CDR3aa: CASSLSGRAEQYF; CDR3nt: TGTGCCAGCAGCCTTAGCGGGAGGGCCGAGCAGTACTTC
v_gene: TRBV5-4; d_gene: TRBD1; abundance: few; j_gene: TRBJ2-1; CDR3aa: CASSIQGASYNEQFF; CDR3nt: TGTGCCAGCAGCATACAGGGGGCTTCCTACAATGAGCAGTTCTTC
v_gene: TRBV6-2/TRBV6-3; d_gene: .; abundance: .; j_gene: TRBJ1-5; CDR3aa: CASSYREQPQHF; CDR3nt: TGTGCCAGCAGTTATAGGGAACAGCCCCAGCATTTT
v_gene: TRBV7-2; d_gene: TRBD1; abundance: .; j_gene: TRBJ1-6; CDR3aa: CASSLRTGGPSPLHF; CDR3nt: TGTGCCAGCAGCCTACGGACAGGGGGCCCTTCACCCCTCCACTTT
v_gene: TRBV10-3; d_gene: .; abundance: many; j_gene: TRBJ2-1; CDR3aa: CAISESGRYNEQFF; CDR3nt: TGTGCCATCAGTGAGTCTGGCAGGTACAATGAGCAGTTCTTC
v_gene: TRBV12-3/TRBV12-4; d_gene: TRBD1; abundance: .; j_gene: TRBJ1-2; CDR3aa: CASSALRQGADYTF; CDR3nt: TGTGCCAGCAGTGCCCTAAGACAGGGGGCTGACTACACCTTC
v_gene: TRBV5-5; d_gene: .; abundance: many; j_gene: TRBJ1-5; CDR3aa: CASSAFREIKNQPQHF; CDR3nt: TGTGCCAGCAGCGCCTTTAGGGAGATTAAAAATCAGCCCCAGCATTTT
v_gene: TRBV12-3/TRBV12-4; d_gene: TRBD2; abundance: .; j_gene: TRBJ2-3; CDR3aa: CASSLTGLAGGRDTQYF; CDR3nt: TGTGCCAGCAGTTTAACGGGACTAGCGGGAGGGAGAGATACGCAGTATTTT
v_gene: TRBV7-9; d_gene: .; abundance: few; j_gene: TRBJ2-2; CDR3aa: CASSLLQARRELFF; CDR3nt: TGTGCCAGCAGCTTATTACAGGCTAGACGGGAGCTGTTTTTT
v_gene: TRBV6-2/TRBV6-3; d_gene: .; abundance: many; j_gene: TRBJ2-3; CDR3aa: CASSPPELTTDTQYF; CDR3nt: TGTGCCAGCAGCCCCCCGGAGTTAACGACAGATACGCAGTATTTT
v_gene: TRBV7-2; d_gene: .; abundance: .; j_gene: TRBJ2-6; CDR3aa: CASTQVGTGGANVLTF; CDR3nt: TGTGCCAGCACCCAGGTGGGGACCGGCGGAGCCAACGTCCTGACTTTC
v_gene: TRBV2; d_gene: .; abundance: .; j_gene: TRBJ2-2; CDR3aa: CASSSDKSNTGELFF; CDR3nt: TGTGCCAGCAGTTCTGACAAGTCGAACACCGGGGAGCTGTTTTTT
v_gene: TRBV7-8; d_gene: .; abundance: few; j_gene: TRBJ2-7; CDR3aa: CASSLMAGREQYF; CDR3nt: TGTGCCAGCAGCTTAATGGCAGGACGCGAGCAGTACTTC
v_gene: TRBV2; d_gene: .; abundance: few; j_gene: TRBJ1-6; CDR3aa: CASSETNSPLHF; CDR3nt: TGTGCCAGCAGTGAAACAAATTCACCCCTCCACTTT
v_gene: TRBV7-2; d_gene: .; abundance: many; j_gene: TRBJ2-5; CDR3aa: CASSQARETQYF; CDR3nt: TGTGCCAGCAGCCAGGCACGGGAGACCCAGTACTTC
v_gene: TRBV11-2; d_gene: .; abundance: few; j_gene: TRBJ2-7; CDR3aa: CASSLDIRPEQYF; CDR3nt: TGTGCCAGCAGCTTAGATATAAGGCCCGAGCAGTACTTC
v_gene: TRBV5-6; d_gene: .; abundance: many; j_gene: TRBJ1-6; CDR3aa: CASSFVQGGPPLHF; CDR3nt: TGTGCCAGCAGCTTCGTGCAGGGAGGACCACCCCTCCACTTT
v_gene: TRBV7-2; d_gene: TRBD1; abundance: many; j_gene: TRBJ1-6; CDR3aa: CASSLSTGTRNSPLHF; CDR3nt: TGTGCCAGCAGCTTATCGACAGGGACCCGTAATTCACCCCTCCACTTT
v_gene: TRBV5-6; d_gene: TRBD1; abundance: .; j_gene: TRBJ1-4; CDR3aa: CASSLETGVTNEKLFF; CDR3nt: TGTGCCAGCAGCTTGGAGACAGGGGTAACTAATGAAAAACTGTTTTTT